This T cell receptor (beta chain) was identified in a study of T cell repertoires in cytomegalovirus infection. TCRdb called the reads again in MiXCR, with one record for every CDR3 protein. The table includes 160,000 or so distinct CDR3 sequences, 17% detected once. This clonotype was found a few times. The V and J ends lost 0 bases and 0 bases respectively, with 15 bases between them. This CDR3 is 18 amino acids long. The germline V gene encodes CDR1 LGHNA and CDR2 YSLEER. The sequencing sample was made of CD8+ T cells from PBMCs. The TCR was taken from a human donor in good health (CMV status not recorded). Some clones in this sample may be carry-over from other donors' samples. This chain uses TRBV4-3 with TRBJ2-1, with D uncertain. The CDR3 DNA is TGCGCCAGCAGCCAAGATTCACCAGCGCTGAGCTCCTACAATGAGCAGTTCTTC. It is translated as CASSQDSPALSSYNEQFF.